A selection of T cell receptor beta chains follows, all from one sample in a study of T cell responses to AZD1222 COVID-19 vaccine. Generated by immunoSEQ multiplex PCR, the TCRdb table keeps only in-frame clones and is missing some. The profile shows 150,000 to 200,000 clones, around 94% of them singletons. Source: peripheral blood, taken on day 0 of AZD1222 vaccination. These receptors originate from an adult in good health. The CDR3 runs from the conserved cysteine through the conserved F or W. The D gene is left open where the match is weak. A row's size may be missing; if present it is once, few, many or a size class.

clone_size	v_call	j_call	d_call	cdr3_aa	cdr3_nt
.	TRBV30	TRBJ2-2	.	CAWRTGTEIPRGSPTGELFF	TGTGCCTGGAGGACAGGGACAGAAATTCCGCGGGGCTCCCCCACCGGGGAGCTGTTTTTT
.	TRBV19	TRBJ1-5	.	CASAKAGMGNQPQHF	TGTGCCAGTGCTAAAGCAGGTATGGGCAATCAGCCCCAGCATTTT
.	TRBV5-5	TRBJ2-7	.	CASSSAPKGGEQYF	TGTGCCAGCAGCTCGGCCCCTAAGGGGGGCGAGCAGTACTTC
.	TRBV20-1	TRBJ1-2	.	CSARARLGYTF	TGCAGTGCTAGGGCCCGCCTTGGCTACACCTTC
.	TRBV10-1	TRBJ2-7	.	CASSSTGREQYF	TGCGCCAGCAGTTCGACAGGACGCGAGCAGTACTTC
.	TRBV2	TRBJ2-7	.	CASKDTYEQYF	TGTGCCAGCAAGGACACCTACGAGCAGTACTTC
.	TRBV14	TRBJ2-1	TRBD1	CASSRDSYNEQFF	TGTGCCAGCAGCCGGGACAGTTACAATGAGCAGTTCTTC
.	TRBV14	TRBJ1-2	.	CASSQNWFGYTF	TGTGCCAGCAGCCAAAATTGGTTTGGCTACACCTTC
once	TRBV28	TRBJ2-6	.	CLAGRDSGANVLTF	TGTCTTGCAGGGAGAGACTCTGGGGCCAACGTCCTGACTTTC
once	TRBV29-1	TRBJ1-1	.	CSVEDPVLPAFF	TGCAGCGTTGAAGATCCAGTCCTGCCAGCTTTCTTT
.	TRBV5-4	TRBJ2-1	.	CASRSGQGAYNEQFF	TGTGCCAGCAGAAGTGGCCAAGGGGCCTACAATGAGCAGTTCTTC
.	TRBV27	TRBJ2-7	.	CASSLWTRPYEQYF	TGTGCCAGCAGTTTATGGACTCGTCCCTACGAGCAGTACTTC
.	TRBV7-3	TRBJ1-1	.	CASRAGVDTEAFF	TGTGCCAGCAGGGCAGGGGTTGACACTGAAGCTTTCTTT
.	TRBV28	TRBJ2-1	TRBD1	CASSLPGTGYNEQFF	TGTGCCAGCAGTTTGCCCGGGACAGGGTACAATGAGCAGTTCTTC
.	TRBV5-1	TRBJ2-7	.	CASSGGQAGEQYF	TGCGCCAGCAGCGGAGGACAGGCGGGGGAGCAGTACTTC
.	TRBV9	TRBJ1-2	TRBD1	CASSATGELGYGYTF	TGTGCCAGCAGCGCGACAGGGGAATTGGGCTATGGCTACACCTTC
.	TRBV19	TRBJ1-1	.	CASTIAGSGVVAFF	TGTGCCAGTACCATAGCAGGGTCTGGGGTTGTGGCTTTCTTT
.	TRBV19	TRBJ1-6	TRBD1	CASSSPGGNSPLHF	TGTGCCAGTAGCTCCCCAGGGGGCAATTCACCCCTCCACTTT
.	TRBV29-1	TRBJ2-1	TRBD2	CSPRLAGGEQFF	TGCAGCCCCAGACTAGCGGGAGGGGAGCAGTTCTTC
.	TRBV5-5	TRBJ1-6	.	CASSWGVSNSPLHF	TGTGCCAGCAGCTGGGGGGTTAGTAATTCACCCCTCCACTTT
.	TRBV27	TRBJ1-2	TRBD1	CASSPFEGAAHGYTF	TGTGCCAGCAGCCCGTTTGAGGGGGCAGCTCATGGCTACACCTTC
once	TRBV4-2	TRBJ2-4	.	CASSQAVQGLGKNIQYF	TGTGCCAGCAGCCAAGCCGTTCAGGGGTTAGGGAAAAACATTCAGTACTTC
.	TRBV7-2	TRBJ1-2	.	CASSPGGWDGYGYTF	TGTGCCAGCAGCCCGGGGGGTTGGGACGGCTATGGCTACACCTTC
.	TRBV7-9	TRBJ1-5	.	CASSPGRQPQHF	TGTGCCAGCAGCCCGGGGCGACAGCCCCAGCATTTT
.	TRBV20-1	TRBJ2-1	.	CSAFINEQFF	TGCAGTGCTTTTATAAATGAGCAGTTCTTC
.	TRBV6-5	TRBJ1-6	.	CASLFRDRSPLHF	TGTGCCAGCTTATTTAGGGATAGGTCACCCCTCCACTTT
.	TRBV9	TRBJ2-2	.	CASSVGSGELFF	TGTGCCAGCAGCGTAGGGTCCGGGGAGCTGTTTTTT
.	TRBV9	TRBJ1-2	.	CASSVQGYGYTF	TGTGCCAGCAGCGTACAGGGATATGGCTACACCTTC
.	TRBV21-1	TRBJ2-2	.	CASSKGTSGRAPGELFF	TGTGCCAGCAGCAAAGGGACTAGCGGGAGGGCCCCCGGGGAGCTGTTTTTT
.	TRBV29-1	TRBJ2-2	.	CSVLSWTGELFF	TGCAGCGTCCTGAGCTGGACCGGGGAGCTGTTTTTT